This T cell receptor beta chain was observed in a study of control samples from healthy donors and cancer patients. Assay: immunoSEQ multiplex PCR; the TCRdb copy retains only in-frame clones and omits some. Among about 29,000 clones listed, 70% to 90% were seen once. The CDR3 length is 12 residues. In germline, CDR1 is GTSNPN, CDR2 SVGIG (reference sequence). The specimen sequenced was formalin-fixed, paraffin-embedded tissue. The rearrangement joins TRBV30 to TRBJ2-1, with 9 bases aligning to TRBD2. The clonotype comes from a female donor with melanoma. The CDR3 is CAQYGLANEQFF. The DNA for the CDR3 is TGTGCTCAATATGGACTAGCGAATGAGCAGTTCTTC.